The entry below gives a single T cell receptor (beta chain) sequence along with its context. The CDR3 length is 18 residues. CDR1 and CDR2 from the germline V gene are SGHNT and YYREEE (reference sequence). V lost 5 bases and J lost 0; bases outside the gene matches: 10. The data derive from a study of cytomegalovirus exposure and HLA in healthy donors. As for the study in general: Earlier work reported 100 million or so unique TCR beta sequences from some 180 million T cells.

PCR amplification relied on 60 Vbeta primers (plus 13 Jbeta primers). Original processing notes: Per a later analysis, the number of unique TCR beta chains was some 82 million, of which roughly 11 million were shared. TCRdb keeps only in-frame clones here, not all; method: immunoSEQ multiplex PCR. Clone size and the V and J calls come from that table; the DNA yielded D and trimming. The table lists 110,000 to 150,000 clones, roughly three quarters of them singletons, with about 4.7% in the top ten. The source of this sequence is a man aged 60 to 69 in good health and CMV-seronegative. The chain carries TRBV5-4 and TRBJ2-3; 12 bases align to TRBD2. The sequenced sample consisted of PBMCs. The CDR3 DNA reads TGTGCCAGCAGTACCGGACTAGCGGGATCTTATAGCACAGATACGCAGTATTTT. Translated, it gives CASSTGLAGSYSTDTQYF.